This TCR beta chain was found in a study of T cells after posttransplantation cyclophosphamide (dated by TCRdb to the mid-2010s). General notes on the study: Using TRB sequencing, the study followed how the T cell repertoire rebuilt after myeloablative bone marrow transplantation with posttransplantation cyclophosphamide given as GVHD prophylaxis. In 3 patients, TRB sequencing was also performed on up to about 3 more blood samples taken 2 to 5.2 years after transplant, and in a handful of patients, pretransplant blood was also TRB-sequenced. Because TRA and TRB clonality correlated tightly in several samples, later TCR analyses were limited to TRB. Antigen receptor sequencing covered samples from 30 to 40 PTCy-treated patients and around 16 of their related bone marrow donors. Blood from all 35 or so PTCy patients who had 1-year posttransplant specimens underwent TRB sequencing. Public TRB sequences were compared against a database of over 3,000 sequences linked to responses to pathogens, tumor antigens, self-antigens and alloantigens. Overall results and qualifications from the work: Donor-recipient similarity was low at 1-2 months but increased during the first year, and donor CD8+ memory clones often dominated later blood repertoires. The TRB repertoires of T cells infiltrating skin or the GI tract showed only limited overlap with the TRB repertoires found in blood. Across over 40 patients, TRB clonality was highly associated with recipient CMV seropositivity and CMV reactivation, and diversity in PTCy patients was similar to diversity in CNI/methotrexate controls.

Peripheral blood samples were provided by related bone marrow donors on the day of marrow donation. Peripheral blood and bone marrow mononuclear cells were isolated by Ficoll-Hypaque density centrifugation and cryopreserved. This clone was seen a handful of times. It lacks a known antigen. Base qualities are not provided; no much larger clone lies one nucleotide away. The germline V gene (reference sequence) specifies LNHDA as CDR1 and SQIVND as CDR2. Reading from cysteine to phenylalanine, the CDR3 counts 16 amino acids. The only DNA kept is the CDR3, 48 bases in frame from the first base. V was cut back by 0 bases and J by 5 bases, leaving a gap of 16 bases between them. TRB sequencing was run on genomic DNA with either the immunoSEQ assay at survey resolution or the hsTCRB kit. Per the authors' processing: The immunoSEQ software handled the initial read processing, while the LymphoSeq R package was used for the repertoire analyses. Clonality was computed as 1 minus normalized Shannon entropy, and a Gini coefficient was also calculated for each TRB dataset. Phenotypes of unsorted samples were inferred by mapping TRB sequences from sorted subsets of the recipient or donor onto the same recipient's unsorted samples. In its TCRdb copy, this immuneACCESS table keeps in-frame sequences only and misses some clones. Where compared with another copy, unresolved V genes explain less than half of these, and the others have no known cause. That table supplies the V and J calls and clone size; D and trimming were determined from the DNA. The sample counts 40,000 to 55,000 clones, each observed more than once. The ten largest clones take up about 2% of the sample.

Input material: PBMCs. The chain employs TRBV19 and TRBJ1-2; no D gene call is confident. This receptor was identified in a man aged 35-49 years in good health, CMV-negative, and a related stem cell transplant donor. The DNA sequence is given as TGTGCCAGTAGTATAGATCCTGGTTCAGGCAAATATGGCTACACCTTC. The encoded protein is CASSIDPGSGKYGYTF.